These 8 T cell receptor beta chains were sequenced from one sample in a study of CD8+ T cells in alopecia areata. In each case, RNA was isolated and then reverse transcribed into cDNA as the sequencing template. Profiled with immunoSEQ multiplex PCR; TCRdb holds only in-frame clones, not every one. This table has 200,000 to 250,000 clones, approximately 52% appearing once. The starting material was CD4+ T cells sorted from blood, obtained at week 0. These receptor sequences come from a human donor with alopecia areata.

CDR3 sequence reads: CSQTSGSSREQFF. The CDR3, as DNA: TGCAGCCAGACTAGCGGGAGTTCGAGAGAGCAGTTCTTC. This chain joins TRBV29-1 and TRBJ2-1, with TRBD2 matching over 12 bases. This CDR3 comprises 13 residues. Looked up from germline, CDR1 is SQVTM and CDR2 is ANQGSEA. The ends lost 8 bases at V and 10 bases at J; junction bases unmatched: 9.

This chain's CDR3 is CASRRTVRGQYF. CDR3 nucleotide sequence: TGTGCCAGCAGGCGGACGGTTCGGGGGCAGTACTTC. The V call is TRBV2, the J call TRBJ2-7; the D gene is possibly TRBD2 (5 bases). Between the trimmed V and J ends, which lost 6 bases and 9 bases, there was a span of 15 bases. Germline-derived CDR1 and CDR2 are SNHLY and FYNNEI. The length of the CDR3 is 12 residues.

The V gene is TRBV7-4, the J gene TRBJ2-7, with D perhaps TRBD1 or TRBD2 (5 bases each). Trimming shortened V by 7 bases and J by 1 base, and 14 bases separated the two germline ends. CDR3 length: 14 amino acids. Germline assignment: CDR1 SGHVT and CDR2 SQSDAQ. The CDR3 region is CASTKGTVSYEQYF. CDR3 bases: TGTGCCAGCACCAAAGGGACGGTGTCCTACGAGCAGTACTTC. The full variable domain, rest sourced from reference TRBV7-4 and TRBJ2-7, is GAGVSQSPRYKVAKRGRDVALRCDSISGHVTLYWYRQTLGQGSEVLTYSQSDAQRDKSGRPSGRFSAERPERSVSTLKIQRTEQGDSAVYLCASTKGTVSYEQYFGPGTRLTVT.

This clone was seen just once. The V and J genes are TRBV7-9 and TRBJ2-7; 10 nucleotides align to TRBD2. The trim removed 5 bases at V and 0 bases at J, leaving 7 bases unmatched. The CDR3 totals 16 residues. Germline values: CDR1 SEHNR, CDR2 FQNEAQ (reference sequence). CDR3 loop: CASSPTLAGSSYEQYF. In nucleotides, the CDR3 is TGTGCCAGCAGCCCGACACTAGCGGGGAGCTCCTACGAGCAGTACTTC.

CDR3 DNA: TGTGCCAGCAGTGAAGCAACAGGACTGAAATCCTATGGCTACACCTTC. As protein: CASSEATGLKSYGYTF. The gene calls are TRBV6-1 and TRBJ1-2; perhaps TRBD1 as D (5 bases). CDR1 and CDR2 from the germline V gene are MNHNS and SASEGT. V dropped 0 bases and J dropped 4 bases, with 15 bases sitting between them. The CDR3 loop spans 16 amino acids.

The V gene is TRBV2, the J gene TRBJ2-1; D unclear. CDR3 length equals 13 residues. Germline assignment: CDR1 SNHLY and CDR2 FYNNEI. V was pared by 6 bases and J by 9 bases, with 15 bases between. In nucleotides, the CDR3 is TGTGCCAGCAGGGGTAGCTTCGCGACTGAGCAGTTCTTC. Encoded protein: CASRGSFATEQFF.

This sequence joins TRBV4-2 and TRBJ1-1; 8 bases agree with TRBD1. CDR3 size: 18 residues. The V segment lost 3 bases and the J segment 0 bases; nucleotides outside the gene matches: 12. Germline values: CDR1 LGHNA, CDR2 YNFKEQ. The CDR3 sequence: CASSQRQGILGMNTEAFF. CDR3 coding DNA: TGTGCCAGCAGCCAGCGACAGGGGATCTTGGGGATGAACACTGAAGCTTTCTTT.

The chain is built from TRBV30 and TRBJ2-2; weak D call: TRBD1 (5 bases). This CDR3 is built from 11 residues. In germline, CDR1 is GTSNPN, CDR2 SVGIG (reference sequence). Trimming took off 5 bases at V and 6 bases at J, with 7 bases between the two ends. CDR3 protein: CAWQGAGELFF. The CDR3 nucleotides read TGTGCCTGGCAGGGTGCCGGGGAGCTGTTTTTT.